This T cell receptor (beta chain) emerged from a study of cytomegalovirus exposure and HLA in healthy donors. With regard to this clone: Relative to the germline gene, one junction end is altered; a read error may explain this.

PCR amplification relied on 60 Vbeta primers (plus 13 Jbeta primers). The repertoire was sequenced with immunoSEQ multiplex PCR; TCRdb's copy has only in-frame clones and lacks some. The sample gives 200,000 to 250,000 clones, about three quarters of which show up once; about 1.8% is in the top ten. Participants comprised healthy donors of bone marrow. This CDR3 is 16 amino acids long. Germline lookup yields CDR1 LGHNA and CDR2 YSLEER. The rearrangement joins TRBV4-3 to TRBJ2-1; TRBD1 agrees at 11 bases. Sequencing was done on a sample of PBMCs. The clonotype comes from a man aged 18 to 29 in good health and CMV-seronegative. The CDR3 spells CASSQVSGTGGNGQFF. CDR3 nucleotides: TGCGCCAGCAGCCAAGTGAGTGGGACAGGGGGGAATGGGCAGTTCTTC.